One T cell receptor (beta chain) is described in this entry. This clone has only a few counts. Its antigen remains undetermined. It has no much larger one-base neighbor in the sample; base qualities were not kept. The cysteine opens and the phenylalanine closes a CDR3 of 16 amino acids. Only CDR3 DNA remains: 48 bases, in frame from the first base. The junction shows trimming of 1 base on V and 7 bases on J, and the gene matches do not reach 10 bases of it. The germline V gene gives CDR1 as LGHNA and CDR2 as YNFKEQ. This record belongs to a study of technical replicates of blood from several donors (dated 2017 in TCRdb). Libraries were built with the immunoSEQ multiplex PCR assay. TCRdb took over this immuneACCESS table, retaining in-frame rearrangements with V and J assigned. Such tables are incomplete; in checked studies, under half of the missing clones stem from an unresolved V gene, and the remainder is unexplained. The sample table contains about 59,000 clones; only one count was recorded for roughly 95% of them. Clones ranked in the top ten supply less than 4.5% of the sample.

The clonotype comes from a human donor in good health. Some clones in this sample may be carry-over from other donors' samples. In this chain, TRBV4-2 is recombined with TRBJ2-5; 9 central nucleotides agree with TRBD2. Sequenced: PBMCs. The CDR3 is CASSQGPLAGIPTQYF. The nucleotide sequence reads as follows: TGTGCCAGCAGCCAAGGTCCCCTAGCGGGGATTCCGACCCAGTACTTC.